This is a list of T cell receptor beta chains from one sample in a study of identifying expanded T cells in peripheral blood. The repertoire was sequenced with immunoSEQ multiplex PCR; TCRdb's copy has only in-frame clones and lacks some. The repertoire holds tens of thousands of clones, with approximately 87% as singletons. The source material was blood. All receptors come from a person aged 18 to 75 in good health. The CDR3 runs from the conserved cysteine through the conserved F or W. The D gene is left open where the match is weak. Clone size is given for some rows only: seen once, a few or many times, or a class if the clone is expanded.

j_call v_call clone_size d_call cdr3_nt cdr3_aa
TRBJ1-4 TRBV7-3 . TRBD1 TGTGCCAGCAGCCAACGGACAGGGCCTAATGAAAAACTGTTTTTT CASSQRTGPNEKLFF
TRBJ2-7 TRBV5-1 . . TGCGCCAGCAGCTTGGATGGGCGGACTCGAAGCTCCTACGAGCAGTACTTC CASSLDGRTRSSYEQYF
TRBJ2-5 TRBV29-1 . . TGCAGCGTTGTTCCCAAGTACCAAGAGACCCAGTACTTC CSVVPKYQETQYF
TRBJ2-3 TRBV15 few . TGTGCCACCAGCAGAGGGGATAGCGGAAGGGGGGATACGCAGTATTTT CATSRGDSGRGDTQYF
TRBJ2-4 TRBV4-1 few TRBD2 TGCGCCAGCAGCCACGCTTCGGGGGGTAACATTCAGTACTTC CASSHASGGNIQYF
TRBJ2-5 TRBV9 . . TGTGCCAGCAGCCCTCGGACTGGAGAAGAGACCCAGTACTTC CASSPRTGEETQYF
TRBJ2-7 TRBV27 . TRBD1 TGTGCCAGCAGTTCAAGGGACAGGGTCGGGGAGCAGTACTTC CASSSRDRVGEQYF
TRBJ2-5 TRBV18 few . TGTGCCAGCTCAGAACGAGTGTACCAAGAGACCCAGTACTTC CASSERVYQETQYF
TRBJ2-7 TRBV7-2 . TRBD2 TGTGCCAGCAGCCCGAGCGGGAAGTCCTACGAGCAGTACTTC CASSPSGKSYEQYF
TRBJ2-1 TRBV9 . TRBD2 TGTGCCAGCAGCTCCGGGACTAGCGGACACAATGAGCAGTTCTTC CASSSGTSGHNEQFF
TRBJ1-2 TRBV30 once . TGTGCCTGGAGTGTTGGTGTATCCGTCAACTATGGCTACACCTTC CAWSVGVSVNYGYTF
TRBJ2-3 TRBV5-1 . TRBD2 TGCGCCAGCAGCTTGTTGGTAGCGGGAGCAGCTTCGGATACGCAGTATTTT CASSLLVAGAASDTQYF
TRBJ2-7 TRBV19 . TRBD1 TGTGCCAGTAGCGATGGGGACAGGGGGCGGCAGTACTTC CASSDGDRGRQYF
TRBJ2-7 TRBV28 . . TGTGCCAGCAGTTCCGGGACTCCTTCCTCCTACGAGCAGTACTTC CASSSGTPSSYEQYF
TRBJ2-1 TRBV11-2 . . TGTGCCAGCAGCTTAGGGTTGGTGGGTAATGAGCAGTTCTTC CASSLGLVGNEQFF
TRBJ2-1 TRBV11-3 . . TGTGCCAGCAGCCTCAGACAGGTTAGCTCCTACAATGAGCAGTTCTTC CASSLRQVSSYNEQFF
TRBJ2-7 TRBV5-1 . TRBD2 TGCGCCAGCGGCTACACTAGCGGGGGCTCCTACGAGCAGTACTTC CASGYTSGGSYEQYF
TRBJ1-1 TRBV27 . . TGTGCCAGCAGGCCCTTACGACAGAAGAACACTGAAGCTTTCTTT CASRPLRQKNTEAFF
TRBJ2-3 TRBV5-1 . TRBD1 TGCGCCAGCAGCCAAGGCCGGGACAGCGGCTCAGATACGCAGTATTTT CASSQGRDSGSDTQYF
TRBJ2-1 TRBV6-5 . . TGTGCCAGCAGTTTCGACAGTAGGAGTGAGCAGTTCTTC CASSFDSRSEQFF
TRBJ2-1 TRBV19 . TRBD2 TGTGCCAGTAGTATGGTGGAGCGGGATAGCTACGGTGAGCAGTTCTTC CASSMVERDSYGEQFF
TRBJ2-7 TRBV30 . . TGTGCCTGGAGTGGAAGCGCGGAGCAGTACTTC CAWSGSAEQYF
TRBJ2-2 TRBV23-1 . . TGCGCCAGCGGGCCTCTACAGGGTACCGGGGAGCTGTTTTTT CASGPLQGTGELFF
TRBJ2-1 TRBV7-2 . . TGTGCCAGCAGCCCCAATGTGGGGCGATACAATGAGCAGTTCTTC CASSPNVGRYNEQFF
TRBJ2-7 TRBV7-2 . TRBD1 TGTGCCAGCAGCTCCACCGGGACAGGGTCCTACGAGCAGTACTTC CASSSTGTGSYEQYF
TRBJ2-6 TRBV6-4 . . TGTGCCAGCAGTGACCGAGGAGCCGGGGCCAACGTCCTGACTTTC CASSDRGAGANVLTF
TRBJ2-2 TRBV9 . . TGTGCCAGCAGCGTAGACACCGGGGAGCTGTTTTTT CASSVDTGELFF
TRBJ1-2 TRBV6-5 . . TGTGCCAGCAGTTCAGGGACGTTAGCCTATGGCTACACCTTC CASSSGTLAYGYTF
TRBJ1-5 TRBV21-1 . . TGTGCCAGCAGCACTCAAGAGGGGGGGGAGCCCCAGCATTTT CASSTQEGGEPQHF
TRBJ2-7 TRBV27 . TRBD1 TGTGCCAGCAGTTACCCAGGACCGGGACAGGGGACATCCTACGAGCAGTACTTC CASSYPGPGQGTSYEQYF
TRBJ1-6 TRBV6-4 . . TGTGCCAGTGGGATAGGGGTGAGCTCCTATAATTCACCCCTCCACTTT CASGIGVSSYNSPLHF
TRBJ2-7 TRBV7-2 . . TGTGCCAGCAGCTTAGGGGCAGGGCCCTACGAGCAGTACTTC CASSLGAGPYEQYF